Presented here are 14 T cell receptor beta chains from one specimen sequenced in a study of blood T cell repertoires in COVID-19. Assay used: immunoSEQ multiplex PCR; TCRdb lists only in-frame clones, some missing. The table lists about 240,000 clones, 75% to 85% of them singletons. The material sequenced was peripheral blood. These receptors all come from a woman aged 55-69 years with active or convalescent COVID-19.

This chain uses TRBV30 with TRBJ1-2; D gene uncertain. Germline V gives CDR1 GTSNPN, CDR2 SVGIG (reference sequence). The CDR3 loop spans 14 amino acids. Deletions cut 2 bases from V and 4 bases from J, with 14 bases between. CDR3 in amino acids: CAWSTPKAGYGYTF. Here the CDR3 DNA reads TGTGCCTGGAGTACTCCCAAAGCGGGCTATGGCTACACCTTC.

V gene TRBV15 combines with J gene TRBJ2-1; D is possibly TRBD1 (7 bases). The CDR3 runs 16 residues. The V end was cut by 2 bases, the J end by 3 bases, with 14 bases between. Germline values: CDR1 LNHNV, CDR2 YYDKDF (reference sequence). CDR3 in amino acids: CATSRIRGESYNEQFF. CDR3 in DNA: TGTGCCACCAGCAGAATCAGGGGGGAAAGCTACAATGAGCAGTTCTTC.

This rearrangement joins TRBV3-1 (or the pseudogene TRBV3-2) to TRBJ2-5; D is perhaps TRBD2 (7 bases). This CDR3 contains 14 residues. V was shortened by 5 bases and J by 3 bases, with 13 bases between the two germline ends. Germline assignment: CDR1 LGHDT and CDR2 YNNKEL (reference sequence). In DNA form, the CDR3 reads TGTGCCAGCAGCACGGGCGGGGGCGAAGAGACCCAGTACTTC. Translation gives CASSTGGGEETQYF.

This clone was counted between two and nine times. The chain combines TRBV19 with TRBJ1-3; 7 nucleotides line up with TRBD1. CDR1 LNHDA and CDR2 SQIVND come from the germline V gene (reference sequence). This CDR3 comprises 14 residues. V dropped 5 bases and J dropped 11; count of bases not matched to a gene: 12. CDR3 sequence reads: CASSLRTGEVAIYF. CDR3 in DNA: TGTGCCAGTAGTCTCAGGACAGGAGAAGTCGCCATATATTTT.

The chain couples TRBV5-1 to TRBJ2-7; D possibly corresponds to TRBD1 (6 bases). The CDR3 length is 14 residues. Germline V gene data show CDR1 as SGHRS and CDR2 as YFSETQ. With 9 bases removed from V and 3 bases from J, the gap between germline ends came to 19 bases. The CDR3 nucleotides read TGCGCCATCACCGGGACAACTTACTACTACGAGCAGTACTTC. Protein: CAITGTTYYYEQYF.

The genes are TRBV27 and TRBJ2-6; possible D gene TRBD2, 5 bases. V gave up 6 bases and J gave up 1 base, with 10 bases separating them. This CDR3 is built from 15 residues. Germline assignment: CDR1 MNHEY and CDR2 SMNVEV (reference sequence). CDR3 loop: CASSARGSGANVLTF. DNA of the CDR3: TGTGCCAGCAGCGCTAGAGGGTCTGGGGCCAACGTCCTGACTTTC.

V gene TRBV11-2 combines with J gene TRBJ2-5, with D possibly being TRBD2 (6 bases). Germline CDR1 is SGHAT and CDR2 is FQNNGV. This CDR3 is 15 amino acids long. V lost 1 base to trimming and J lost 2 bases, with 11 bases between them. In DNA, the CDR3 is TGTGCCAGCAGCTTAGGCTCCGGGAGACAAGAGACCCAGTACTTC. This gives the protein CASSLGSGRQETQYF.

Of note for this clone: Other DNA sequences from this sample encode an identical CDR3 as well. The chain recombines TRBV13 with TRBJ1-2; no definite D call. The V and J ends lost 0 bases and 2 bases respectively, with 7 bases between them. Germline assignment: CDR1 PRHDT and CDR2 FYEKMQ (reference sequence). The CDR3 length is 14 residues. CDR3 region: CASSLGTANYGYTF. The CDR3 nucleotides are TGTGCCAGCAGCTTAGGCACCGCGAACTATGGCTACACCTTC. Filled out from reference TRBV13 and TRBJ1-2, the complete variable domain reads AAGVIQSPRHLIKEKRETATLKCYPIPRHDTVYWYQQGPGQDPQFLISFYEKMQSDKGSIPDRFSAQQFSDYHSELNMSSLELGDSALYFCASSLGTANYGYTFGSGTRLTVV.

V usage is TRBV12-3 or TRBV12-4 and J usage is TRBJ1-2, with TRBD1 matching 7 bases. The V gene end was trimmed by 5 bases and the J gene end by 4 bases; junction bases not matched to a gene: 1. There are 12 residues in the CDR3. CDR3 sequence: CASSRQGYGYTF. In nucleotides, the CDR3 is TGTGCCAGCAGTAGACAGGGCTATGGCTACACCTTC.

This chain links TRBV6-5 with TRBJ1-5, with 7 bases identical to TRBD1. Unmatched junction bases numbered 6, after V lost 6 bases and J lost 7 bases. Germline CDR1 reads MNHEY; CDR2 reads SVGAGI. There are 13 residues in the CDR3. The CDR3 coding sequence is TGTGCCAGCAGATACGACAGGGCACAGCCCCAGCATTTT. It encodes CASRYDRAQPQHF.

CDR3 nucleotides: TGCGCCAGCAGCTGGGCACCAGGCTCGGGGGAGACCCAGTACTTC. It is translated as CASSWAPGSGETQYF. The chain recombines TRBV5-1 with TRBJ2-5; a possible D gene is TRBD2 (5 bases). The germline gives CDR1 SGHRS, CDR2 YFSETQ. V lost 3 bases and J 5 bases, leaving 17 bases between the germline ends. The CDR3 has 15 amino acids.

As for this clone: Other DNA sequences in this specimen translate into the identical CDR3. The chain is built from TRBV4-1 and TRBJ2-3, with 10 positions matching TRBD2. Germline lookup yields CDR1 MGHRA and CDR2 YSYEKL. The CDR3 runs 17 residues. V shed 2 bases and J 3 bases; nucleotides not matched to a gene: 8. The CDR3: CASSQRLAGESTDTQYF. The CDR3 DNA is TGCGCCAGCAGCCAACGCCTAGCGGGGGAGTCGACAGATACGCAGTATTTT.

The DNA of the CDR3 is TGTGCCAGTAGTATAGATCCCAGGGAACGCGGCGGCTACACCTTC. This translates into CASSIDPRERGGYTF. The V and J genes are TRBV19 and TRBJ1-2; TRBD1 might be the D (5 bases). Trimming stripped 0 bases from V and 8 bases from J, with 16 bases between. The CDR3 loop spans 15 amino acids. Germline V gene sequence: CDR1 LNHDA, CDR2 SQIVND (reference sequence). The complete variable domain, with remaining parts taken from reference TRBV19 and TRBJ1-2, reads DGGITQSPKYLFRKEGQNVTLSCEQNLNHDAMYWYRQDPGQGLRLIYYSQIVNDFQKGDIAEGYSVSREKKESFPLTVTSAQKNPTAFYLCASSIDPRERGGYTFGSGTRLTVV.

The chain uses TRBV3-1 (or the pseudogene TRBV3-2) and TRBJ2-7, with D maybe TRBD1 (6 bases). The CDR3 length is 13 residues. Germline CDR1 LGHDT, CDR2 YNNKEL (reference sequence). The V end lost 1 base, the J end lost 3 bases, and 7 bases lay between the germline ends. The CDR3 nucleotides are TGTGCCAGCAGCCAAGCGGACAGCTACGAGCAGTACTTC. This gives the protein CASSQADSYEQYF.